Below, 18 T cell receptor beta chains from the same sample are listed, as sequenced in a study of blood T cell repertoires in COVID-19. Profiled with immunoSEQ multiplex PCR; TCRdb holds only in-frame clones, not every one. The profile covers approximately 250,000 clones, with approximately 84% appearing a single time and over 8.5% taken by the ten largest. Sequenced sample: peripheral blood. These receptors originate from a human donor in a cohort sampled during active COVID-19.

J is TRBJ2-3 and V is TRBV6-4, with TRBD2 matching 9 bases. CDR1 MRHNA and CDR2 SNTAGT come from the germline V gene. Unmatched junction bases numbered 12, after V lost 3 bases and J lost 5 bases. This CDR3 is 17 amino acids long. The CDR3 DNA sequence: TGTGCCAGCAGTGAGTACAAGGGTAGCGGGAGAGGAGATACGCAGTATTTT. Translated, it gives CASSEYKGSGRGDTQYF.

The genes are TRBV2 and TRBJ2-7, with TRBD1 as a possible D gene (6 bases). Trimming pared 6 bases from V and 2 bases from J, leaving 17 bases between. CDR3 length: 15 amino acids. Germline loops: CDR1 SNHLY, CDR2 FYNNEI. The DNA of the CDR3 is TGTGCCAGCAGGAGAGAACAGGGAATAGCCTACGAGCAGTACTTC. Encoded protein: CASRREQGIAYEQYF.

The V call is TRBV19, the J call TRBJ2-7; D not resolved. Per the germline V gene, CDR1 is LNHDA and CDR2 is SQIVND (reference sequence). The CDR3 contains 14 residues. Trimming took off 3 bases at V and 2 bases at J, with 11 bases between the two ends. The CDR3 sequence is CASSIPGSTYEQYF. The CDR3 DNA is TGTGCCAGTAGTATTCCAGGATCTACCTACGAGCAGTACTTC.

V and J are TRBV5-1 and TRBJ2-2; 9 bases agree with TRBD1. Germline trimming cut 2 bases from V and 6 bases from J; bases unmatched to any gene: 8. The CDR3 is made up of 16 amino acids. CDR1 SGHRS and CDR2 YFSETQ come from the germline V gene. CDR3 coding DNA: TGCGCCAGCAGCTTCGGGACAGGGTTCGTGGCCGGGGAGCTGTTTTTT. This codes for CASSFGTGFVAGELFF.

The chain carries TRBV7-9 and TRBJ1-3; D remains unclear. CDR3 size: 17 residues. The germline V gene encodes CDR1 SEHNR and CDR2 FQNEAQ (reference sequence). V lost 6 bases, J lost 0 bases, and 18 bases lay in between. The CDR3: CASRILEAHSSGNTIYF. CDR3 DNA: TGTGCCAGCAGGATCCTCGAGGCTCATTCCTCTGGAAACACCATATATTTT.

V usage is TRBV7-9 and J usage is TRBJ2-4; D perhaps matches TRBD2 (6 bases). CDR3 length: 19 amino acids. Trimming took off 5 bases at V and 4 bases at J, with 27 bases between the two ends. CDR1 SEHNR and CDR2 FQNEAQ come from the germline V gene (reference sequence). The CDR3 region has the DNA TGTGCCAGCAGCCCCTGGGGGGTTGCGGGCCCCGGAGGGAAAAACATTCAGTACTTC. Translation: CASSPWGVAGPGGKNIQYF.

As DNA, the CDR3 is TGTGCCAGCAGTCGTCCAAGCGGGGGGGTGAACACCGGGGAGCTGTTTTTT. Its protein product is CASSRPSGGVNTGELFF. V gene TRBV5-4 combines with J gene TRBJ2-2; 10 bases align to TRBD2. The CDR3 contains 17 residues. The germline gives CDR1 SGHNT, CDR2 YYREEE (reference sequence). The J segment lost 1 base and the V segment lost 5 bases, leaving 8 bases of the junction unmatched. Together with reference TRBV5-4 and TRBJ2-2, the CDR3 gives the full variable domain: ETGVTQSPTHLIKTRGQQVTLRCSSQSGHNTVSWYQQALGQGPQFIFQYYREEENGRGNFPPRFSGLQFPNYSSELNVNALELDDSALYLCASSRPSGGVNTGELFFGEGSRLTVL.

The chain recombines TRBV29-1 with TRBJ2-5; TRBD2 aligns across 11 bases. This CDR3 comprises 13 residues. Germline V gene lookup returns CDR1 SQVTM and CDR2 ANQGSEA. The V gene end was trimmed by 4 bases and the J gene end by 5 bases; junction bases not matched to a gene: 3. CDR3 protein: CSVVAGGGETQYF. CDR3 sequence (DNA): TGCAGCGTTGTAGCGGGAGGGGGTGAGACCCAGTACTTC.

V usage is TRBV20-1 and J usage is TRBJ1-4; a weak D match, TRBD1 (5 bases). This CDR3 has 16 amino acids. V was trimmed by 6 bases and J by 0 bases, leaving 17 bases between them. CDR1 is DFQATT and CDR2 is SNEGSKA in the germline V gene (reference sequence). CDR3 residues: CSASGAKFATNEKLFF. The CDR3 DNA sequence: TGCAGTGCCAGTGGGGCGAAGTTTGCAACTAATGAAAAACTGTTTTTT.

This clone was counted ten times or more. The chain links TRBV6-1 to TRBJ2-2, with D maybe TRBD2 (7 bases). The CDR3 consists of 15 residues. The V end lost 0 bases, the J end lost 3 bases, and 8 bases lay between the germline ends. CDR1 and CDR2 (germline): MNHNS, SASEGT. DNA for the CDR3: TGTGCCAGCAGTGAAGCGGGGGGGCACACCGGGGAGCTGTTTTTT. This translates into CASSEAGGHTGELFF.

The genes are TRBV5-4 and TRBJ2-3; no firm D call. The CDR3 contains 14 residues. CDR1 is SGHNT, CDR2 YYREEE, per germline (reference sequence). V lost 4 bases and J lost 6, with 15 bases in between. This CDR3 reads CASSPAARADTQYF. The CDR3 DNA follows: TGTGCCAGCAGCCCGGCGGCCCGAGCGGATACGCAGTATTTT. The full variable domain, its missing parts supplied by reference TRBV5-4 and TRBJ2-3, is ETGVTQSPTHLIKTRGQQVTLRCSSQSGHNTVSWYQQALGQGPQFIFQYYREEENGRGNFPPRFSGLQFPNYSSELNVNALELDDSALYLCASSPAARADTQYFGPGTRLTVL.

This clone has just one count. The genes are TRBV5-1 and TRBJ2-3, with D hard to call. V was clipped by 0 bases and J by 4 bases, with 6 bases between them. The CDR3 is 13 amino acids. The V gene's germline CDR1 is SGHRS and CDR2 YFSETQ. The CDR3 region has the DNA TGCGCCAGCAGCTTGGGAGTTGCAGATACGCAGTATTTT. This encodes CASSLGVADTQYF.

CDR3 sequence reads: CASIPRSNLGYGYTF. DNA for the CDR3: TGTGCCAGCATCCCAAGGAGTAATCTGGGCTATGGCTACACCTTC. The chain couples TRBV6-2 or TRBV6-3 to TRBJ1-2; no definite D call. V was shortened by 7 bases and J by 4 bases, with 19 bases between the two germline ends. Germline CDR1 reads MNHEY; CDR2 reads SVGEGT. CDR3 size: 15 residues.

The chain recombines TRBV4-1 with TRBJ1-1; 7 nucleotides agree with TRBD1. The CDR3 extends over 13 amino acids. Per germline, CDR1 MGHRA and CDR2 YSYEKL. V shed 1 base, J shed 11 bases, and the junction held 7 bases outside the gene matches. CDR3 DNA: TGCGCCAGCAGCCAAGGCCCAGGGGGAACGGCTTTCTTT. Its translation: CASSQGPGGTAFF.

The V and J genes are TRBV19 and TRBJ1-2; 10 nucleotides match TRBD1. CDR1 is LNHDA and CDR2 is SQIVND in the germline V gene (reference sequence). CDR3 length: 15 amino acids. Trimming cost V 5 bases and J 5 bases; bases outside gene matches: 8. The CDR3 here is CASSPIPGQGYGYTF. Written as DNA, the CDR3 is TGTGCCAGTAGTCCTATTCCGGGACAGGGGTATGGCTACACCTTC.

The CDR3 reads CASSLEAVNTEAFF. The CDR3 bases are TGCGCCAGCAGCTTGGAGGCGGTGAACACTGAAGCTTTCTTT. This chain uses TRBV5-1 with TRBJ1-1; D remains ambiguous. Trimming took 0 bases from V and 0 from J, leaving 6 bases between them. This CDR3 region has 14 residues. The germline gives CDR1 SGHRS, CDR2 YFSETQ.

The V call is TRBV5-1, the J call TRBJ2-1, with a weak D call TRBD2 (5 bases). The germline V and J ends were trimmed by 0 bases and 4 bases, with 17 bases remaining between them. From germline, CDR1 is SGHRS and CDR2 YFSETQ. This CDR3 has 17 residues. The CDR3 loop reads CASSLEFALRDYNEQFF. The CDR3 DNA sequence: TGCGCCAGCAGCTTGGAATTCGCCCTGAGGGATTACAATGAGCAGTTCTTC.

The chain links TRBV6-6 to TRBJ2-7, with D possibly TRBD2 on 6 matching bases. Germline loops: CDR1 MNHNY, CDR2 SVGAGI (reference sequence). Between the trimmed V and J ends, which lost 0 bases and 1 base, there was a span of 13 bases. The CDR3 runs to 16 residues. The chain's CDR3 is CASSYSWGEMSYEQYF. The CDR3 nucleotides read TGTGCCAGCAGTTACTCTTGGGGGGAGATGTCCTACGAGCAGTACTTC.